This note documents a single T cell receptor (beta chain) sequence. The record originates from a study of blood T cell repertoires in COVID-19. Germline V gene data show CDR1 as SQVTM and CDR2 as ANQGSEA. This CDR3 has 14 amino acids. The V end lost 4 bases, the J end lost 2 bases, and 14 bases lay between the germline ends. Authors' analysis steps: Counts of nucleated cells, estimated from reference gene primer amplification, were obtained. Libraries were prepared by immunoSEQ multiplex PCR; TCRdb keeps only in-frame clonotypes and omits some of them. D and trimming come from the DNA, and the V and J calls and clone size come from that table. The sample lists 400,000 or so clones, roughly 88% occurring once. Participant-reported clinical history was the basis for cohort assignment.

This TCR derives from a woman aged 40 to 55 with acute COVID-19. The chain uses TRBV29-1 and TRBJ1-1, with D possibly matching TRBD1 (5 bases). The sequencing sample was made of PBMCs or T cells enriched from blood (not recorded which). The CDR3 DNA is TGCAGCGTTGGGGGGGTTGGGAGAAACACTGAAGCTTTCTTT. This translates into CSVGGVGRNTEAFF.